This T cell receptor (beta chain) originates from a study of Ad26.COV2.S vaccination and SARS-CoV-2 variants. Specified treatment: some 20 received Ad26.COV2.S at low or high dose, single or two shots; roughly five received placebo; per-sample allocation not given. It was on day 63 after the first vaccine or placebo injection that samples were taken. Immunization relied on an Ad26 vector, which expressed Wuhan-strain SARS-CoV-2 spike. V shed 4 bases and J shed 4 bases, with 10 bases lying between them. The CDR3 has 14 amino acids. CDR1 is LGHNA, CDR2 YSLEER, per germline. Assay: immunoSEQ multiplex PCR; the TCRdb copy retains only in-frame clones and omits some. The table records 440,000 or so clones, roughly 90% of them present only once.

The clonotype comes from a person aged 18-60 years who received the Ad26.COV2.S COVID-19 vaccine or a placebo. Sequenced here: peripheral blood, sampled in a trial of Ad26.COV2.S vaccine versus placebo. The V and J genes are TRBV4-3 and TRBJ2-2; D remains ambiguous. The CDR3 DNA follows: TGCGCCAGCAGCCCCTCCGTTAGCACCGGGGAGCTGTTTTTT. The encoded protein is CASSPSVSTGELFF.